Given below is one T cell receptor beta chain in context. This specimen comes from a study of blood T cells in healthy people across ages. This CDR3 is 13 amino acids long. Trimming pared 3 bases from V and 0 bases from J, leaving 7 bases between. Per germline, CDR1 SQVTM and CDR2 ANQGSEA. PCR was performed a second time for about 7 to 12 cycles using a sample-barcoded 5' primer and a J-beta primer mix. Using its own MiXCR run on the 5' RACE reads, TCRdb lists one record per CDR3 protein. The repertoire has about 1.6 million distinct CDR3 sequences, about 35% of them found once; the top ten carry about 11%. Extraction yielded at least 6 micrograms of total RNA per sample.

Material: blood. The clonotype originates from a woman in her thirties in good health. This chain uses TRBV29-1 with TRBJ2-3; D unresolved. CDR3 DNA: TGCAGCGTTGACGCAGATAGCACAGATACGCAGTATTTT. It encodes CSVDADSTDTQYF.